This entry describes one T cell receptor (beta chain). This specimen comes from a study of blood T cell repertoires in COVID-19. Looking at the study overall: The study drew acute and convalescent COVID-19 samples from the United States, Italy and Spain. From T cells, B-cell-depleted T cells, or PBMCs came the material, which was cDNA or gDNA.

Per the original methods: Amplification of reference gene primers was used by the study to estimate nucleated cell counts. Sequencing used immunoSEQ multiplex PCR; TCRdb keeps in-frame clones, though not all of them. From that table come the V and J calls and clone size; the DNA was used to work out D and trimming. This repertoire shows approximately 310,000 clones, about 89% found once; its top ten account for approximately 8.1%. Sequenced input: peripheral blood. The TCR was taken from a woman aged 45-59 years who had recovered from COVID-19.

The CDR3: CASRPDSGGRETQYF. The CDR3 DNA reads TGTGCCAGCCGCCCGGATAGCGGGGGGAGAGAGACCCAGTACTTC. V and J are TRBV7-2 and TRBJ2-5, with 10 bases matching TRBD2. This CDR3 spans 15 amino acids. V shed 8 bases and J 4 bases; nucleotides not matched to a gene: 10. Germline V lookup: CDR1 SGHTA, CDR2 FQGNSA.